This T cell receptor (beta chain) was sequenced for a study of blood T cell repertoires in COVID-19. V was pared by 4 bases and J by 6 bases, with 4 bases of the junction left unmatched. The germline V gene has CDR1 LGHNA and CDR2 YNFKEQ. The CDR3 consists of 14 residues. This clone was seen only once. Method: immunoSEQ multiplex PCR; TCRdb's copy keeps in-frame clones and lacks some. The sample contains around 170,000 clones, around nine tenths of which appear only once. The sample comprised peripheral blood. The sequence was collected from a man in his fifties with acute or convalescent COVID-19. V and J are TRBV4-2 and TRBJ1-3, with TRBD1 identical over 9 bases. CDR3 DNA sequence: TGTGCCAGCAGCCCCGACAGGGGGGAAAACACCATATATTTT. Its protein product is CASSPDRGENTIYF.